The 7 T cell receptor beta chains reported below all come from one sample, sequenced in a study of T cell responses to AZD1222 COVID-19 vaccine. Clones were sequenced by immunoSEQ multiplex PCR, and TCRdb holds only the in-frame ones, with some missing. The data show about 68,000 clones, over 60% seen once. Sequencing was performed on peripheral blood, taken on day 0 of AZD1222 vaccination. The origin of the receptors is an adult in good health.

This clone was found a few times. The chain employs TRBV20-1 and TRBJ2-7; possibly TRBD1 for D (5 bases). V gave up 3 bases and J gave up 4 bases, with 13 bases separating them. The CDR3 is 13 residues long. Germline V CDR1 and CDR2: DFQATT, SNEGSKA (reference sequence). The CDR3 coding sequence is TGCAGTGCTAGTTTTGGGGCAGAGTACGAGCAGTACTTC. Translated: CSASFGAEYEQYF.

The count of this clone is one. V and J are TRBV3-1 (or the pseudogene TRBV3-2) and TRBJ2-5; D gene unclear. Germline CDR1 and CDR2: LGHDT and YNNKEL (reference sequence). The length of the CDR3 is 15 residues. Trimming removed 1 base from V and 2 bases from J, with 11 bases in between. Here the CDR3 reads CASSQGPLYQETQYF. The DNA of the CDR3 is TGTGCCAGCAGCCAAGGCCCCCTATATCAAGAGACCCAGTACTTC.

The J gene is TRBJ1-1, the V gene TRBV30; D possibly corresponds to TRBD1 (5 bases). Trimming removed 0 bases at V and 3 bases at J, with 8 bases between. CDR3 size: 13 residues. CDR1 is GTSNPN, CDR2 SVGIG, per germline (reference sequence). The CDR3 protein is CAWSVGGDTEAFF. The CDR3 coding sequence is TGTGCCTGGAGTGTAGGAGGGGACACTGAAGCTTTCTTT.

In DNA, the CDR3 is TGTGCCAGCAGTTACTCGAAATGGGAATATGGCTACACCTTC. Its protein is CASSYSKWEYGYTF. The V gene is TRBV6-5, the J gene TRBJ1-2, with D hard to call. Trimming shortened V by 0 bases and J by 5 bases, and 10 bases separated the two germline ends. The germline V gene has CDR1 MNHEY and CDR2 SVGAGI. This CDR3 comprises 14 residues.

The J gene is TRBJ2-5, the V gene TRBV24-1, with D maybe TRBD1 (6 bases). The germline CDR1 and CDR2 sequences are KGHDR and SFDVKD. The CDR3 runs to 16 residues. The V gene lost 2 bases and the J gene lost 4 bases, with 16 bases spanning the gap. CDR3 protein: CATSDSRTEPVETQYF. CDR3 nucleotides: TGTGCCACCAGTGATTCCCGGACAGAGCCCGTAGAGACCCAGTACTTC.

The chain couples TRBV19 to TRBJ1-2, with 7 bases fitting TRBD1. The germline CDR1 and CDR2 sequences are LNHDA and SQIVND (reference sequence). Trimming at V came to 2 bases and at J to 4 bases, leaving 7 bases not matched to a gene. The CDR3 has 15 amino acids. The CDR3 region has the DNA TGTGCCAGTAGTATATTCCGGGACAGAACCTATGGCTACACCTTC. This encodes CASSIFRDRTYGYTF.

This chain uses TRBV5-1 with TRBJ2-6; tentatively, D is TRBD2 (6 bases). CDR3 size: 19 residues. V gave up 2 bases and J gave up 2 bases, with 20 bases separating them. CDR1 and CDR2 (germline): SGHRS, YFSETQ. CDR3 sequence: CASSFLPGRLIAGANVLTF. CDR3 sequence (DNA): TGCGCCAGCAGCTTCCTCCCGGGGAGGTTGATCGCTGGGGCCAACGTCCTGACTTTC.